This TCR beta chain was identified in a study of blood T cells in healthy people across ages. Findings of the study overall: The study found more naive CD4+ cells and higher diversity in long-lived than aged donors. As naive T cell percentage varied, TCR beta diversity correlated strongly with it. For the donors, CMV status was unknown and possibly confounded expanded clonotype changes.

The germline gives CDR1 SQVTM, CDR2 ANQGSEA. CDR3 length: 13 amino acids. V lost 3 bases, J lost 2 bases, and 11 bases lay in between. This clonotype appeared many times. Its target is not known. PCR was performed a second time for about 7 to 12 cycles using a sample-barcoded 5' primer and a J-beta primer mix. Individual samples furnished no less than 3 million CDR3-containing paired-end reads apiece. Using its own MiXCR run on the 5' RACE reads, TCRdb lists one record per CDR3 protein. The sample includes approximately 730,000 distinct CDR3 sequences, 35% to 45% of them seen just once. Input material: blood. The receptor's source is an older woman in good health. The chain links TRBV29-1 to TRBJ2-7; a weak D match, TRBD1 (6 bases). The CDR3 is CSVETQGTYEQYF. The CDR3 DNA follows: TGCAGCGTTGAGACCCAGGGGACCTACGAGCAGTACTTC.